This T cell receptor beta chain is drawn from a study of T cell repertoires in cytomegalovirus infection (dated by TCRdb to about 2019). Regarding the complete study: The peptide stimulations were aimed at well-studied HLA-B-restricted epitopes as well as recently identified HLA-C-restricted CMV epitopes, whose presentation resists viral immunomodulation. Donor HLA type was relevant to the analysis, because carriage of CMV infection together with the matching HLA type was indicated by public TCR beta signatures. General findings and caveats noted by the study authors: Cumulative frequency of public TCR beta family members discriminated carriers of CMV infection plus the relevant HLA type in this cohort and an independent approximately 400-donor cohort. In the ex vivo response, HLA-C-restricted CMV-specific TCR beta clonotypes were dominant, and in two of eight donors the single most frequent clonotype came from this HLA-C-restricted group.

This sample's treatment or condition label indicates: in vitro stimulation with specific CMV peptide epitopes to enrich CMV-specific T cells. The germline V gene encodes CDR1 SEHNR and CDR2 FQNEAQ (reference sequence). The CDR3 starts with the cysteine, ends with the phenylalanine, and has 12 residues. The entry retains the CDR3 DNA only, 36 bases that are in frame from base 1. The trim is 6 bases for V and 3 bases for J, with a gap of 8 bases between the germline ends. Reads for this sample came from an Illumina HiSeq 1500. TCRdb cleaned the public reads at Q25 with fastp, built clones with MiXCR and kept in-frame beta chains. Every distinct CDR3 protein forms one entry, paired with its most common genes and DNA. For this sample the table gives 800,000 to 950,000 distinct CDR3 sequences, of which around a third were detected only once. In total, the top ten clones hold around 12% of the sample. This clonotype was picked up many times. No cognate antigen has been identified for it. The record has no base qualities; no much larger clone is one base away.

The sample in question was cultured CD8+ T cells from PBMCs, obtained from culture after CMV antigen stimulation. The chain is made from TRBV7-9 and TRBJ1-1; no confident D gene assignment can be made. The sequence was obtained from a human donor in good health (CMV status not recorded). Some clones in this sample may be carry-over from other donors' samples. The CDR3 here reads CASRHRDTEAFF. In nucleotides, the sequence is TGTGCCAGCAGACATAGGGACACTGAAGCTTTCTTT.